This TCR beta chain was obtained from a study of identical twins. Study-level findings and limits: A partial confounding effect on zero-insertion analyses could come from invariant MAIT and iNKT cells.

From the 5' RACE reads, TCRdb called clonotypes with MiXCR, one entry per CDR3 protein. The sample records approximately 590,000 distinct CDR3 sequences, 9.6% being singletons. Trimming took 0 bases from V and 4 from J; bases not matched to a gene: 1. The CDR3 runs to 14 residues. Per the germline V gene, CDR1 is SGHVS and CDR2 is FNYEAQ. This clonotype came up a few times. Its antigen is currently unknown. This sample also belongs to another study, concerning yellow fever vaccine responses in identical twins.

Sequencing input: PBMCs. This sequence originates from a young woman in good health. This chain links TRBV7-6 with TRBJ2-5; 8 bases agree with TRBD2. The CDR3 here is CASSLALAGETQYF. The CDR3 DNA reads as TGTGCCAGCAGCTTAGCTCTAGCGGGAGAGACCCAGTACTTC.